The source of this T cell receptor beta chain is a study of cytomegalovirus exposure and HLA in healthy donors (dated by TCRdb to about 2017). Background for the entire study: An earlier analysis of roughly 500 of the donors reported more than 250 Gb of sequence data and 117 million unique TCR beta sequences from about 200 million T cells. On average, around 240,000 unique TCR beta nucleotide sequences were sequenced per donor among 300 to 500 genotyped donors of the cohort, with roughly 18% of those sequences being non-productive. An early release covering roughly 640 HLA-typed donors comprised around 300 gigabases of sequencing data and tens of millions of unique TCR sequences. Alongside the repertoire data, information on donor age, sex, ethnicity and CMV serostatus was compiled. A later genetic analysis took genome-wide SNP genotypes for about three fifths of the roughly 700 donors and used that subset as a discovery cohort. Using immunosequencing, the study profiled T cell repertoires from around 670 subjects and related those repertoires to cytomegalovirus serostatus. Class I and class II HLA loci were covered by the typing at four-digit resolution. The study aimed to test whether cataloging public T cell receptors could reveal signatures of past pathogen exposure. Because of strong linkage in the cohort, roughly five DR-DQ haplotypes were treated as single units for association and clustering. The number of typed donors differed by locus: about 629-640 for A, B, C, DRB1 and DQB1; roughly 510 for DQA1; 606 for DPA1; and approximately 450 for DPB1. To study patterns of TCR occurrence, a later analysis re-analyzed previously published TCR beta repertoires from just over 650 donors and added high-resolution HLA genotyping. The later analysis used no new phenotypic data to find candidate immune exposures, relying instead on TCR beta sequences and their occurrence across donors. In addition to the first cohort of around 670 subjects, a separate validation cohort of 100 to 150 different subjects was used. All discovery cohort repertoires had been generated using a single sequencing platform. Among the approximately 430 genotyped donors, around 81% belonged to the genetic ancestry cluster associated with self-reported Caucasian donors. To decide whether each TCR beta V gene segment behaved as functional or pseudogenic, an earlier analysis of 587 of the donors relied on high-throughput TCR beta sequencing. The study combined high-throughput TCR immunosequencing, statistical association of individual TCRs with disease status, and machine learning to predict cytomegalovirus infection status.

This clone was observed many times. Its binding antigen is unknown. The record has no base qualities; no much larger clone is one base away. The library was built by means of the immunoSEQ multiplex PCR assay. For the multiplex PCR, a mixture combining 60 forward primers for TCR Vbeta segments and 13 reverse primers for TCR Jbeta segments was used. A multiplex PCR assay on genomic DNA amplified the CDR3 region of rearranged TCR beta genes. On the Illumina HiSeq System, the amplified TCR beta libraries were sequenced as 87-base-pair reads. The study's processing was this. Across the roughly 600 repertoires, a later analysis counted approximately 83 million unique TCR beta chains, some 11 million of which were shared by at least two donors. Raw reads were error-corrected and collapsed into unique sequences with a nearest-neighbor algorithm that merged closely related sequences to remove PCR and sequencing errors. V, D and J gene segments were assigned by aligning CDR3 sequences to IMGT reference sequences. For a sequence to be retained, at least a six-nucleotide match to both a V gene segment and a J gene segment was required. A rearrangement was called productive if the CDR3 had no stop codons and remained in frame with V and J, and every other rearrangement was called non-productive. CDR3 was defined according to IMGT convention as the region running from the second conserved V-encoded cysteine to the conserved J-encoded phenylalanine. The earlier analysis of 587 of the donors excluded any sequence lacking an unambiguous match to a single V gene segment. An earlier analysis of 500 to 600 of the donors classified V segments as functional when productive rearrangements were above 56.7% and as segregating when the standard deviation between donors was above 5%. To diagnose cytomegalovirus status from the catalog of TCR beta chain sequences, a statistical classification framework was built. In a later analysis, TCR nucleotide sequences were compared against IMGT/GENE-DB human TR gene sequences so that V and J genes could be assigned. The TCRdist pipeline was used in a later analysis to assign CDR3 sequences and most-parsimonious VDJ recombination scenarios. A later analysis defined each TCR beta chain by its CDR3 amino acid sequence plus V-gene family, and excluded reads lacking a unique V-gene family. As a way to deal with suspected cross-contamination and a sequencing artifact, a later analysis dropped 450 to 700 nucleotide sequences that were highly shared and had low generation probability. A later analysis calculated a clonal expansion index for each public chain from normalized within-repertoire ranks of inferred template counts. Generation probabilities in a later analysis came from a VDJ recombination model fitted to out-of-frame rearrangements, and those results were checked against IGoR. Hypergeometric tests were used in a later analysis to score TCR-TCR, TCR-HLA and TCR-CMV co-occurrence, with a repertoire-size bias correction applied to the TCR pairs. In a later analysis, false discovery rates were estimated by permuting HLA or CMV assignments 20 times. In a later analysis, co-occurring TCRs were grouped using DBSCAN, and TCRdist sequence similarity was added for clustering within HLA-allele-positive subsets. Repertoires with fewer than 30,000 or more than 120,000 public chains were left out of co-occurrence clustering, as were a handful of repertoires with anomalous nucleotide sharing. TCRdb retrieved this table from immuneACCESS and kept in-frame rearrangements only. Not all clones are present; in checked studies, unresolved V genes account for under half, and no reason is known for the remainder. V and J calls and clone size are copied from that table; D and trimming were computed from the DNA. The sample table records roughly 140,000 clones; around three quarters of these occur just once. The top ten hold about 6.8% of the sample.

Beyond this particular receptor, the publication reports: CMV serostatus was the only immune exposure information available for the cohort. V-gene and J-gene trimming of TCR beta chains was associated with a missense DCLRE1C variant in a later genetic analysis, and the association was replicated in an independent cohort. In a later analysis, most CMV-associated TCR beta chains were found to appear HLA-restricted, with HLA associations seemingly driven largely by CMV exposure. Only TCR beta chains were sequenced in this cohort, and the absence of alpha or paired-chain data limited detectable features. It was suggested by the authors that the approach could potentially be generalized to other disease states and immunological phenotypes. In the study, some 180 TCR beta chains were listed as associated with cytomegalovirus. In a later analysis, TCR association rates were found to vary across HLA loci, with the most associated TCRs seen for DRB1 alleles and the fewest for HLA-C alleles. A further reported finding was that TCR beta sequences accurately predicted the HLA-A and HLA-B alleles for most subjects in the first cohort. HLA typing was unavailable for some donors at each locus, so association tests used only the typed subset. An earlier analysis of approximately 570 of the donors showed that most TCR beta V segments appeared in productive rearrangements either about 90% or about 30% of the time, which broadly matched IMGT annotations. Cytomegalovirus status was reported to be diagnosed by the classifier with high specificity and sensitivity in both the original and validation cohorts. Most TCR sequences were seen in very few donors, while some public TCRs were found in many individuals. When HLA alleles, especially DR and DQ, strongly co-occurred, attributing TCR associations to individual alleles was difficult. Some IMGT-functional V segments, including TRBV6-2 and TRBV6-3, could not be told apart with the 87-base-pair reads, so those segments were excluded. The earlier analysis of 587 of the donors excluded roughly 17 rarely observed V segments, including chromosome 9 orphons, because counts were too low. A cluster of highly shared sequence variants was judged likely to be a technical artifact of the sequencing pipeline. Three of the identified cytomegalovirus-associated TCR beta chains were confirmed in vitro to be specific for cytomegalovirus antigens. According to a later genetic analysis, donors in an Asian-associated ancestry cluster had fewer N-insertions in productive TCRs than the roughly 670-donor mean. The presence/absence analyses assumed that sequencing depth was roughly uniform across donors, and that assumption may not be true. Specific HLA alleles were associated with 18,000 or so TCR beta sequences at a false discovery rate of 0.05 in a later analysis. In a later analysis, HLA-associated TCR beta chains were found to be more clonally expanded and to have lower generation probabilities than equally common non-associated chains. Linkage disequilibrium might explain the correlated functional status among segregating V segments, but an unknown experimental factor could not be ruled out. A later analysis reported that several top co-occurrence clusters appeared linked to parvovirus B19, influenza, CMV and Epstein-Barr virus.

Trimming leaves V shorter by 5 bases and J shorter by 5 bases, with the junction holding 14 bases beyond the gene matches. The CDR3 runs 16 amino acids, cysteine and phenylalanine included. Only the CDR3 portion is preserved as DNA: 48 bases, with reading frame beginning at the first base. CDR1 and CDR2 are read off the germline V gene (reference sequence) as SEHNR and FQNEAQ. The cohort was made up of under 800 healthy bone marrow donors. Cohort members were all nominally healthy when sampled, although unrecorded immune exposures were likely present. The donor was CMV seropositive and was included in the group of approximately 310 seropositive cohort members. A peripheral blood sample was collected from each donor, and TCR beta sequencing was performed on peripheral blood mononuclear cells. Genomic DNA extraction from the blood cell samples was performed with the Qiagen DNeasy Blood Extraction Kit.

The specimen sequenced was PBMCs. The rearrangement combines TRBV7-9 with TRBJ2-7; 8 nucleotides in the junction match TRBD2. The sequence was obtained from a woman in her forties in good health and CMV-seropositive. The DNA reads TGTGCCAGCAGCCCTAGACCGGGACTAGAGATCCACGAGCAGTACTTC. This sequence encodes CASSPRPGLEIHEQYF.